This section outlines one T cell receptor beta chain sequence together with its context. Its antigen specificity is not known. The junction departs from germline at one end; a sequencing error may be responsible. Expansion of CD8+CD57+ cells had been shown by flow cytometry in the patients chosen for sequencing. Every patient had severe acquired aplastic anemia, diagnosed using the International Study of Aplastic Anemia and Agranulocytosis and Camitta criteria. No therapy had been received by the patients at the time of blood sampling. In this study, sorted CD4+ and CD8+ T cells from the blood of healthy subjects and of severe aplastic anemia patients had their TCR repertoires deep-sequenced. In the USA, patient enrollment took place under clinicaltrials.gov protocols 00001620, 01623167, 00001397, 00071045, 00081523 and 00961064. Ficoll-Paque density gradient centrifugation was used to isolate peripheral blood mononuclear cells. Before DNA extraction, CD4+ and CD8+ T cells were sorted with FACS or magnetic beads.

According to the germline V gene, CDR1 reads LGHNA and CDR2 reads YNFKEQ. Reading from cysteine to phenylalanine, the CDR3 counts 18 amino acids. The entry retains the CDR3 DNA only, 54 bases that are in frame from base 1. Genomic DNA served as template for TCR beta VDJ combination and CDR3 sequence profiling. An Illumina HiSeq 2000 was used for TCR repertoire sequencing. As for how the authors treated the data: Repertoires were assessed using TRBV/TRBJ rearrangement plots, CDR3 size and DJ length profiles, and Simpson's diversity index. The immunodominant clone was defined as the most abundant DNA sequence in deep sequencing data. CDR3 amino acid sequences were screened for sharing across subjects and were compared with published repertoires and the VDJdb database. TCRdb trimmed the raw reads at Q25, called clones with MiXCR and kept productive beta chains. Merged by CDR3 protein, the rows form single entries marked with the most common genes and DNA. The V and J calls were not made by the authors but by TCRdb's processing. The sample yields a few hundred thousand distinct CDR3 sequences; around a third were counted once. The ten largest clones represent roughly 0.89% of the sample.

This entry comes from a study of CD8+CD57+ T cells in acquired aplastic anemia (dated by TCRdb to between 2017 and 2018). Background on the whole study: On average, sorted CD4+ and CD8+ cells yielded around 3.4 ug of extracted DNA, with a range of roughly 0.18 to 30 ug. A CD8+CD57+ expansion meant a frequency higher than the mean frequency seen in healthy subjects. Results and caveats for the whole study, not just this receptor: CD8+ Simpson's diversity did not differ significantly between patients and healthy controls (P=0.060). Although roughly 29 CD8+ CDR3 sequences were shared by patients and controls, these sequences appeared highly expressed in patients and within the immunodominant clones of patients.

The clonotype was recovered from a human donor with aplastic anemia. The rearrangement combines TRBV4-2 with TRBJ2-3; the D gene is perhaps TRBD2, from 5 matching bases. Source material: sorted CD4+, CD8+, or CD8+CD57+ T cells (not recorded which) from PBMCs. The sequenced DNA: TGTGCCAGCAGCCAAAATTCCTTATTGGCGGGCGAGAGAGATACGCGGTATTTT. It is translated as CASSQNSLLAGERDTRYF.